The 8 T cell receptor beta chains given below trace back to one sample, sequenced in a study of T-cell memory formation after mild COVID-19. TCRdb passed the 5' RACE reads through MiXCR, listing each CDR3 protein once. Of a few hundred thousand distinct CDR3 sequences in the sample, 7.5% to 9.5% were seen once. The sample was PBMCs or a T cell subset sorted from them (not recorded which). The receptors here all came from a man aged 18 to 30 who had mild COVID-19 (a few samples of this study predate the infection). Cell type and time point are not known.

The V gene is TRBV25-1, the J gene TRBJ1-2, with 11 nucleotides matching TRBD1. The V and J ends lost 3 bases and 8 bases, in that order; junction bases with no gene match: 11. Germline V lookup: CDR1 MGHDK, CDR2 SYGVNS. This CDR3 is built from 16 residues. CDR3 amino acids: CASSETGTGGLKGYTF. CDR3 bases: TGTGCCAGCAGTGAGACCGGGACAGGGGGTTTGAAAGGCTACACCTTC.

The rearrangement uses TRBV7-2 and TRBJ1-3, with D perhaps matching TRBD1 (5 bases). V dropped 2 bases and J dropped 1 base, with 9 bases sitting between them. Germline loops: CDR1 SGHTA, CDR2 FQGNSA. This CDR3 region has 15 residues. CDR3 residues: CASSLTGGSGNTIYF. CDR3 in DNA: TGTGCCAGCAGCTTAACGGGGGGATCTGGAAACACCATATATTTT.

The sample holds many counts of this clonotype. This rearrangement joins TRBV5-5 to TRBJ1-2, with D unresolved. With 4 bases removed from V and 2 bases from J, the gap between germline ends came to 12 bases. This CDR3 has 14 residues. The germline V gene encodes CDR1 SGHKS and CDR2 YYEKEE (reference sequence). This CDR3 reads CASSRGGANYGYTF. Written as DNA, the CDR3 is TGTGCCAGCAGCCGGGGAGGTGCGAACTATGGCTACACCTTC.

This clonotype occurred a few times. J is TRBJ1-1 and V is TRBV29-1; 8 nucleotides match TRBD1. CDR1 is SQVTM and CDR2 is ANQGSEA in the germline V gene. There are 16 residues in the CDR3. V lost 1 base and J lost 5; bases outside the gene matches: 12. CDR3 loop: CSVEGSQGAFGTEAFF. The CDR3 nucleotides read TGCAGCGTTGAAGGGAGTCAGGGGGCGTTCGGAACTGAAGCTTTCTTT.

This clonotype occurred a few times. This sequence joins TRBV11-3 and TRBJ2-1; 11 nucleotides agree with TRBD2. V was pared by 2 bases and J by 5 bases, with 2 bases of the junction left unmatched. The CDR3 contains 15 residues. CDR1 and CDR2 from the germline V gene are SGHNT and YENEEA. The CDR3 sequence is CASSLTSGGNNEQFF. As DNA, the CDR3 is TGTGCCAGCAGCTTAACTAGCGGGGGAAACAATGAGCAGTTCTTC.

V is TRBV5-1 and J is TRBJ2-2; possible D gene TRBD1, 6 bases. Germline CDR1 is SGHRS and CDR2 is YFSETQ. With 4 bases removed from V and 0 bases from J, the gap between germline ends came to 10 bases. The CDR3 contains 15 residues. CDR3 coding DNA: TGCGCCAGCAGCCTGGGGGCAACGAACACCGGGGAGCTGTTTTTT. It encodes CASSLGATNTGELFF.

This clonotype was seen only a few times. The chain links TRBV5-1 to TRBJ2-5; 10 bases align to TRBD2. The CDR3 extends over 15 amino acids. V dropped 5 bases and J dropped 5; count of bases not matched to a gene: 9. Germline V gene data show CDR1 as SGHRS and CDR2 as YFSETQ. The CDR3 DNA is TGCGCCAGCAGAGTAGCGGGGGGCCCTCGGGAGACCCAGTACTTC. Protein: CASRVAGGPRETQYF.

The chain has TRBV5-1 and TRBJ2-3; 11 bases agree with TRBD2. V lost 3 bases and J lost 0; bases outside the gene matches: 3. There are 16 residues in the CDR3. CDR1 SGHRS and CDR2 YFSETQ come from the germline V gene. The CDR3 coding sequence is TGCGCCAGCAGCTCGGGACTAGCGGCGAGCACAGATACGCAGTATTTT. Protein product: CASSSGLAASTDTQYF.